Each of the 23 T cell receptor beta chains below was sequenced from the same sample in a study of beta chain features in type 1 diabetes. The entirety of the isolated RNA underwent reverse transcription, so expressed TCRB transcripts were sequenced. The table came from immunoSEQ multiplex PCR; TCRdb's copy has only in-frame clones and leaves some out. The sample includes about 210,000 clones, about 11% seen only once; the top ten take 1% to 1.5%. The sequenced sample was central memory CD4+ T cells from blood. These receptors were taken from a young man in good health.

The V and J genes are TRBV11-1 and TRBJ2-2; the D gene is possibly TRBD2 (5 bases). Trimming shortened V by 8 bases and J by 6 bases, and 19 bases separated the two germline ends. The CDR3 extends over 15 amino acids. The germline V gene has CDR1 SGHAT and CDR2 FQDESV (reference sequence). The CDR3 nucleotides read TGTGCCAGCTACGCGACCGAGGCGGGCCCCGGGGAGCTGTTTTTT. This translates into CASYATEAGPGELFF.

V and J are TRBV6-1 and TRBJ2-7, with TRBD2 as a possible D gene (5 bases). V was cut by 6 bases and J by 10 bases, with 13 bases left in between. This CDR3 is built from 11 residues. The V gene's germline CDR1 is MNHNS and CDR2 SASEGT. CDR3 sequence reads: CASSQEEVQYF. The CDR3, as DNA: TGTGCCAGCAGCCAGGAGGAGGTACAGTACTTC.

In its sample, this clone was seen many times. The rearrangement links TRBV6-5 to TRBJ2-2; 8 positions agree with TRBD2. Germline values: CDR1 MNHEY, CDR2 SVGAGI. The CDR3 covers 14 residues. V dropped 5 bases and J dropped 5; count of bases not matched to a gene: 4. The DNA of the CDR3 is TGTGCCAGCAGTAAAGCGGGAGTTACCGGGGAGCTGTTTTTT. Encoded protein: CASSKAGVTGELFF.

This chain joins TRBV6-5 and TRBJ2-7, with D perhaps matching TRBD1 (6 bases). V was pared by 6 bases and J by 6 bases, with 12 bases between. The CDR3 consists of 12 residues. The germline gives CDR1 MNHEY, CDR2 SVGAGI. The CDR3: CASRRQGTEQYF. The CDR3 DNA reads as TGTGCCAGCAGGCGGCAGGGGACCGAGCAGTACTTC.

The chain recombines TRBV18 with TRBJ2-7, with D possibly being TRBD1 (6 bases). This CDR3 is 16 amino acids long. The germline V gene encodes CDR1 KGHSH and CDR2 LQKENI. V gave up 2 bases and J gave up 2 bases, with 16 bases separating them. In DNA, the CDR3 is TGTGCCAGCTCACCAAGACGGGACATTCAGACCTACGAGCAGTACTTC. Amino acids: CASSPRRDIQTYEQYF.

This clone has just a few counts. The CDR3 region has the DNA TGTGCCAGCAGCTTAGGGTACACGGGCGAGTTGGAGCAGTTCTTC. Amino acid sequence: CASSLGYTGELEQFF. The V gene is TRBV7-2, the J gene TRBJ2-1, with D uncertain. With 1 base removed from V and 10 bases from J, the gap between germline ends came to 17 bases. The CDR3 has 15 amino acids. Germline-derived CDR1 and CDR2 are SGHTA and FQGNSA.

This clone was recorded a few times. The rearrangement joins TRBV4-1 to TRBJ2-2, with TRBD1 matching 9 bases. V shed 0 bases and J 6 bases; nucleotides not matched to a gene: 5. Germline assignment: CDR1 MGHRA and CDR2 YSYEKL. The CDR3 covers 16 residues. The CDR3 nucleotides are TGCGCCAGCAGCCAAGATAGGCGACAGGGGGCCGGGGAGCTGTTTTTT. Translation: CASSQDRRQGAGELFF.

This clone appeared a few times. The junction departs from germline at one end; a sequencing error may be responsible. The V gene is TRBV4-1, the J gene TRBJ2-3, with TRBD2 as a possible D gene (5 bases). Germline loops: CDR1 MGHRA, CDR2 YSYEKL. The CDR3 extends over 15 amino acids. The CDR3 region is CASSQAVPSTDTQYF. CDR3 coding DNA: TGTGCCAGCAGCCAAGCGGTCCCTAGCACAGATACGCAGTATTTT.

This clone showed up many times. The V gene is TRBV7-3, the J gene TRBJ1-1; D remains ambiguous. The CDR3 contains 14 residues. The V end was cut by 2 bases, the J end by 5 bases, with 12 bases between. Per the germline V gene, CDR1 is SGHTA and CDR2 is FQGTGA. DNA for the CDR3: TGTGCCAGCAGCTTAGGAGGTGATGGGACTGAAGCTTTCTTT. Translated, it gives CASSLGGDGTEAFF.

This clone was observed many times. The chain recombines TRBV7-9 with TRBJ2-2, with D perhaps assigned TRBD1 or TRBD2 (7 bases each). Germline values: CDR1 SEHNR, CDR2 FQNEAQ (reference sequence). Trimming pared 5 bases from V and 7 bases from J, leaving 17 bases between. The CDR3 covers 15 residues. CDR3 sequence reads: CASSLGLGGSGELFF. CDR3 in DNA: TGTGCCAGCAGCCTTGGACTAGGGGGCAGCGGGGAGCTGTTTTTT.

V gene TRBV7-3 combines with J gene TRBJ2-3; 7 nucleotides line up with TRBD2. The V gene end was trimmed by 0 bases and the J gene end by 9 bases; junction bases not matched to a gene: 18. This CDR3 comprises 18 residues. The germline gives CDR1 SGHTA, CDR2 FQGTGA. The CDR3 region has the DNA TGTGCCAGCAGCTTAACTGGGGCGGCTAGCGGTACCGGGGGGACGCAGTATTTT. Translating it yields CASSLTGAASGTGGTQYF.

In its sample, this clone was seen a few times. The chain joins TRBV5-6 to TRBJ2-1, with D maybe TRBD2 (6 bases). The V end was cut by 1 base, the J end by 0 bases, with 11 bases between. Germline CDR1 is SGHDT and CDR2 is YYEEEE. CDR3 length equals 16 residues. CDR3 region: CASSLNRGSSYNEQFF. CDR3 nucleotides: TGTGCCAGCAGCTTGAATCGGGGGAGCTCCTACAATGAGCAGTTCTTC.

This clone came up a few times. The chain joins TRBV15 to TRBJ2-1; TRBD1 matches 7 bases. Trimming took 5 bases from V and 2 from J; bases not matched to a gene: 21. The CDR3 sequence is 20 residues long. In germline, CDR1 is LNHNV, CDR2 YYDKDF (reference sequence). The CDR3 DNA reads TGTGCCACCAGCTCGAGGGGGCAGGGGAACCGGGAAGGCGCCTACAATGAGCAGTTCTTC. It specifies CATSSRGQGNREGAYNEQFF.

This clone was recorded a few times. J is TRBJ2-5 and V is TRBV9; a weak D match, TRBD2 (6 bases). V gave up 4 bases and J gave up 2 bases, with 15 bases separating them. This CDR3 spans 15 amino acids. The germline V gene encodes CDR1 SGDLS and CDR2 YYNGEE. The CDR3 DNA sequence: TGTGCCAGCAGCATCATTAGCGGCTCACAAGAGACCCAGTACTTC. It encodes CASSIISGSQETQYF.

This clone came up a few times. The chain has TRBV9 and TRBJ2-5, with TRBD1 matching 8 bases. The CDR3 runs to 16 residues. The germline V gene has CDR1 SGDLS and CDR2 YYNGEE. V gave up 0 bases and J gave up 4 bases; unmatched junction bases: 8. CDR3 amino acids: CASSVGMSRGRETQYF. The DNA for the CDR3 is TGTGCCAGCAGCGTAGGAATGAGCAGGGGGCGAGAGACCCAGTACTTC.

The chain has TRBV9 and TRBJ1-1; TRBD1 might be the D (6 bases). V was pared by 0 bases and J by 7 bases, with 10 bases between. Germline CDR1 and CDR2: SGDLS and YYNGEE. The CDR3 covers 13 residues. The CDR3 reads CASSVGRGLEAFF. In nucleotides, the CDR3 is TGTGCCAGCAGCGTAGGCAGGGGACTTGAAGCTTTCTTT.

The gene calls are TRBV28 and TRBJ2-2; 8 bases align to TRBD1. Trimming removed 5 bases from V and 3 bases from J; junction bases left unmatched: 5. CDR3 length: 15 amino acids. The germline V gene encodes CDR1 MDHEN and CDR2 SYDVKM. The CDR3 nucleotides are TGTGCCAGCAGTCCAAGACAGGGGTACACCGGGGAGCTGTTTTTT. Translation: CASSPRQGYTGELFF.

This clone was detected a few times. The chain employs TRBV5-1 and TRBJ1-2; the D is unclear. Trimming took off 2 bases at V and 6 bases at J, with 14 bases between the two ends. The CDR3 sequence is 14 residues long. The germline CDR1 and CDR2 sequences are SGHRS and YFSETQ. For the CDR3, the DNA is TGCGCCAGCAGCTTATCCGCGCGCGGAGATGGCTACACCTTC. This translates into CASSLSARGDGYTF.

This clone was counted ten times or more. The rearrangement joins TRBV9 to TRBJ2-2; no clear D gene. V was pared by 1 base and J by 2 bases, with 6 bases between. The CDR3 spans 14 residues. CDR1 is SGDLS, CDR2 YYNGEE, per germline. For the CDR3, the DNA is TGTGCCAGCAGCGTACAGATTAACACCGGGGAGCTGTTTTTT. It specifies CASSVQINTGELFF.

This clone was observed a handful of times. This chain uses TRBV6-6 with TRBJ1-2; D uncertain. Between the trimmed V and J ends, which lost 4 bases and 8 bases, there was a span of 17 bases. Germline CDR1 reads MNHNY; CDR2 reads SVGAGI (reference sequence). The CDR3 sequence is 14 residues long. CDR3 sequence reads: CASSSWSSLGGYTF. The DNA of the CDR3 is TGTGCCAGCAGTTCTTGGAGTAGTCTGGGGGGCTACACCTTC.

In this sample, this clone turned up a few times. Other DNA sequences within the sample encode an identical CDR3. This chain links TRBV29-1 with TRBJ2-5, with 8 bases identical to TRBD2. Germline lookup yields CDR1 SQVTM and CDR2 ANQGSEA. V gave up 5 bases and J gave up 2 bases; unmatched junction bases: 1. The CDR3 is 12 amino acids. The CDR3 loop is CSVTSGQETQYF. The CDR3 DNA follows: TGCAGCGTTACTAGCGGACAAGAGACCCAGTACTTC.

CDR3 amino acids: CASSLGSTTYNEQFF. Written as DNA, the CDR3 is TGCGCCAGCAGCTTGGGGTCCACCACCTACAATGAGCAGTTCTTC. The V call is TRBV5-1, the J call TRBJ2-1; no clear D gene. In germline, CDR1 is SGHRS, CDR2 YFSETQ. This CDR3 contains 15 residues. The V and J ends lost 0 bases and 2 bases respectively, with 9 bases between them.

There are a few counts of this clone. This likely traces to a read error, being one base from a far larger clone. J is TRBJ2-7 and V is TRBV10-3; 7 bases are a match to TRBD1. J was trimmed by 4 bases and V by 4 bases; bases with no gene match: 13. CDR1 ENHRY and CDR2 SYGVKD come from the germline V gene. This CDR3 comprises 16 residues. The CDR3 DNA reads TGTGCCATCAGTGCTCCATCCGACAGGGACGTATACGAGCAGTACTTC. Translated, it gives CAISAPSDRDVYEQYF.